The 26 T cell receptor beta chains given below trace back to one sample, sequenced in a study of blood T cell repertoires in COVID-19. TCRdb's copy holds only in-frame clones and misses some; the assay was immunoSEQ multiplex PCR. The sample lists approximately 270,000 clones, roughly 88% seen once, with more than 4% in the top ten. Sequencing was done on a sample of PBMCs or T cells enriched from blood (not recorded which). The receptors here all came from a woman in her twenties or thirties who had recovered from COVID-19.

The gene calls are TRBV27 and TRBJ2-5; 11 bases align to TRBD2. Germline CDR1 is MNHEY and CDR2 is SMNVEV (reference sequence). The J segment lost 4 bases and the V segment lost 3 bases, leaving 4 bases of the junction unmatched. This CDR3 is built from 15 residues. CDR3 in amino acids: CASSLLAGGRETQYF. In DNA form, the CDR3 reads TGTGCCAGCAGTTTGTTAGCGGGGGGGCGAGAGACCCAGTACTTC.

The rearrangement joins TRBV5-1 to TRBJ1-2; D perhaps matches TRBD1 (6 bases). In germline, CDR1 is SGHRS, CDR2 YFSETQ. The V end was cut by 0 bases, the J end by 1 base, with 10 bases between. The length of the CDR3 is 15 residues. CDR3: CASSLGQVHNYGYTF. The DNA of the CDR3 is TGCGCCAGCAGCTTGGGACAGGTTCATAACTATGGCTACACCTTC. Complete variable domain (other parts from reference TRBV5-1 and TRBJ1-2): KAGVTQTPRYLIKTRGQQVTLSCSPISGHRSVSWYQQTPGQGLQFLFEYFSETQRNKGNFPGRFSGRQFSNSRSEMNVSTLELGDSALYLCASSLGQVHNYGYTFGSGTRLTVV.

In its sample, this clone was seen a few times. The chain combines TRBV5-1 with TRBJ2-4; 10 bases map to TRBD2. CDR3 length equals 14 residues. V shed 2 bases and J 8 bases; nucleotides not matched to a gene: 4. Germline-derived CDR1 and CDR2 are SGHRS and YFSETQ. In nucleotides, the CDR3 is TGCGCCAGCAGCTTAAGCGGGGGGGTTGACATTCAGTACTTC. It translates to CASSLSGGVDIQYF.

This clone was seen a single time. The rearrangement links TRBV12-2 to TRBJ1-2; the D call TRBD1 from the table was never checked on the DNA. TRBV12-2 represents a pseudogene. CDR3 length equals 15 residues. Here the CDR3 DNA reads TGTGCAAGTCGCTTTCAGAACCAGGGGGCTCGTGGCTACACCTTC. Protein: CASRFQNQGARGYTF.

The rearrangement uses TRBV2 and TRBJ1-1; no reliable D call. Germline V gene sequence: CDR1 SNHLY, CDR2 FYNNEI. The CDR3 sequence is 14 residues long. The germline V and J ends were trimmed by 7 bases and 0 bases, with 12 bases remaining between them. The DNA of the CDR3 is TGTGCCAGCATGGGAAGCGGCTTGAACACTGAAGCTTTCTTT. It specifies CASMGSGLNTEAFF.

This chain joins TRBV15 and TRBJ2-5, with 11 bases identical to TRBD2. Germline V gene sequence: CDR1 LNHNV, CDR2 YYDKDF (reference sequence). The CDR3 has 13 amino acids. With V trimmed by 8 bases and J by 7 bases, 6 bases remained unmatched. The CDR3 region has the DNA TGTGCCACCGAACTAGCGGGGGTCTTGACCCAGTACTTC. Protein sequence: CATELAGVLTQYF. Full variable domain (outside the CDR3, taken from reference TRBV15 and TRBJ2-5): DAMVIQNPRYQVTQFGKPVTLSCSQTLNHNVMYWYQQKSSQAPKLLFHYYDKDFNNEADTPDNFQSRRPNTSFCFLDIRSPGLGDTAMYLCATELAGVLTQYFGPGTRLLVL.

This clone appeared a single time. The chain is built from TRBV18 and TRBJ2-2, with TRBD1 as a possible D gene (5 bases). CDR3 length: 17 amino acids. Germline V CDR1 and CDR2: KGHSH, LQKENI. Trimming removed 0 bases from V and 5 bases from J, with 16 bases in between. The CDR3 protein is CASSPPGRAGWTGELFF. CDR3 DNA sequence: TGTGCCAGCTCACCACCCGGTCGGGCAGGGTGGACCGGGGAGCTGTTTTTT.

J is TRBJ1-2 and V is TRBV5-4; TRBD1 matches at 7 bases. V lost 5 bases, J lost 8 bases, and 12 bases stayed unmatched. The V gene's germline CDR1 is SGHNT and CDR2 YYREEE (reference sequence). The CDR3 spans 14 residues. DNA of the CDR3: TGTGCCAGCAGTACCCCCCGACAGGGTGGCGGCTACACCTTC. Translating it yields CASSTPRQGGGYTF.

In this sample, this clone turned up once. DNA for the CDR3: TGTGCCACCAGCAGACCTGGGGCCGGCTACGAGCAGTACTTC. It is translated as CATSRPGAGYEQYF. The rearrangement links TRBV15 to TRBJ2-7, with D possibly matching TRBD1 (5 bases). The CDR3 covers 14 residues. V was cut by 2 bases and J by 3 bases, with 11 bases left in between. Germline assignment: CDR1 LNHNV and CDR2 YYDKDF (reference sequence).

The chain is built from TRBV28 and TRBJ2-3, with TRBD2 identical over 9 bases. CDR3 size: 14 residues. The V gene end was trimmed by 6 bases and the J gene end by 3 bases; junction bases not matched to a gene: 4. In germline, CDR1 is MDHEN, CDR2 SYDVKM. The CDR3 DNA reads as TGTGCCAGCAGAAGCGGGAGGTTTACAGATACGCAGTATTTT. It is translated as CASRSGRFTDTQYF.

This chain uses TRBV4-2 with TRBJ1-1, with 7 bases matching TRBD1. From germline, CDR1 is LGHNA and CDR2 YNFKEQ. The CDR3 totals 15 residues. After removal of 0 bases from V and 1 base from J, the junction contained 2 bases not matched to a gene. CDR3 loop: CASSQEYRGNTEAFF. CDR3 sequence (DNA): TGTGCCAGCAGCCAAGAATACAGGGGGAACACTGAAGCTTTCTTT.

The rearrangement links TRBV3-1 (or the pseudogene TRBV3-2) to TRBJ1-1; D unresolved. This CDR3 is 15 amino acids long. In germline, CDR1 is LGHDT, CDR2 YNNKEL (reference sequence). The ends were cut back, 1 base at V and 2 bases at J, with 11 bases in the middle. CDR3 amino acids: CASSQGFTENTEAFF. CDR3 nucleotides: TGTGCCAGCAGCCAAGGCTTCACAGAAAACACTGAAGCTTTCTTT.

The chain couples TRBV27 to TRBJ2-5; 13 positions match TRBD2. Trimming cost V 7 bases and J 7 bases; bases outside gene matches: 9. Germline CDR1 is MNHEY and CDR2 is SMNVEV (reference sequence). The CDR3 is 15 residues long. The CDR3 sequence: CASTPLAGGTGTQYF. The CDR3 DNA reads TGTGCCAGCACCCCACTAGCGGGGGGGACTGGGACCCAGTACTTC.

The chain is built from TRBV5-6 and TRBJ1-1; D is undetermined. V gave up 0 bases and J gave up 5 bases, with 8 bases separating them. This CDR3 spans 13 amino acids. The germline gives CDR1 SGHDT, CDR2 YYEEEE. The DNA for the CDR3 is TGTGCCAGCAGCTTGGGGACGGGAACTGAAGCTTTCTTT. It codes for CASSLGTGTEAFF.

V gene TRBV7-2 combines with J gene TRBJ1-1; 7 nucleotides agree with TRBD1. The CDR3 is 14 residues long. CDR1 SGHTA and CDR2 FQGNSA come from the germline V gene. V lost 4 bases, J lost 1 base, and 3 bases stayed unmatched. The CDR3 here is CASSYRQGNTEAFF. CDR3 in DNA: TGTGCCAGCAGCTACCGACAGGGGAACACTGAAGCTTTCTTT.

The chain carries TRBV27 and TRBJ1-3; the match to TRBD1 covers 8 bases. V was clipped by 0 bases and J by 3 bases; unmatched bases: 1. Germline V gives CDR1 MNHEY, CDR2 SMNVEV (reference sequence). This CDR3 spans 15 amino acids. This CDR3 reads CASSLSGTGGNTIYF. DNA for the CDR3: TGTGCCAGCAGTTTATCGGGGACAGGTGGAAACACCATATATTTT.

Concerning this clone itself: At one end the junction does not follow the germline gene, possibly because of a read error. V and J are TRBV20-1 and TRBJ2-4; a possible D gene is TRBD1 (6 bases). The germline V gene has CDR1 DFQATT and CDR2 SNEGSKA (reference sequence). The CDR3 is made up of 12 amino acids. The chain's CDR3 is CSASLLTGSEDF. CDR3 sequence (DNA): TGCAGTGCTAGTCTACTAACAGGGAGTGAGGACTTC.

V usage is TRBV6-6 and J usage is TRBJ2-4; 10 positions match TRBD1. The CDR3 is 15 residues long. V trimming: 5 bases; J trimming: 15 bases; junction bases outside the gene matches: 16. The germline V gene encodes CDR1 MNHNY and CDR2 SVGAGI (reference sequence). As DNA, the CDR3 is TGTGCCAGCAGTACCTGGACAGGGGGGACTTTCCGTGGGTACTTC. Translating it yields CASSTWTGGTFRGYF.

V is TRBV19 and J is TRBJ2-2, with a tentative D call TRBD2 (5 bases). From germline, CDR1 is LNHDA and CDR2 SQIVND (reference sequence). V lost 3 bases and J 0 bases, leaving 32 bases between the germline ends. This CDR3 has 23 residues. The CDR3 loop reads CASSITDWAERKTKRANTGELFF. The CDR3 bases are TGTGCCAGTAGTATTACGGACTGGGCGGAGCGGAAAACTAAACGCGCGAACACCGGGGAGCTGTTTTTT.

Concerning this clone itself: Other DNA sequences in this sample translate to the same CDR3. The CDR3 reads CASSPSGGNTEAFF. CDR3 DNA: TGTGCCAGCTCCCCCTCGGGGGGTAACACTGAAGCTTTCTTT. The chain couples TRBV18 to TRBJ1-1, with a possible D match to TRBD1 (5 bases). Germline lookup yields CDR1 KGHSH and CDR2 LQKENI. There are 14 residues in the CDR3. V lost 6 bases, J lost 2 bases, and 13 bases lay in between.

V gene TRBV7-9 combines with J gene TRBJ2-5, with 7 bases aligning to TRBD2. The CDR3 consists of 14 residues. Germline V gene lookup returns CDR1 SEHNR and CDR2 FQNEAQ (reference sequence). Trimming cost V 0 bases and J 5 bases; bases outside gene matches: 3. The CDR3, as DNA: TGTGCCAGCAGCTTAGCGGGGGGGACGGAGACCCAGTACTTC. Translating it yields CASSLAGGTETQYF. Filled out from reference TRBV7-9 and TRBJ2-5, the complete variable domain reads DTGVSQNPRHKITKRGQNVTFRCDPISEHNRLYWYRQTLGQGPEFLTYFQNEAQLEKSRLLSDRFSAERPKGSFSTLEIQRTEQGDSAMYLCASSLAGGTETQYFGPGTRLLVL.

This chain joins TRBV10-3 and TRBJ2-7; no clear D. This CDR3 comprises 14 residues. V was pared by 0 bases and J by 6 bases, with 12 bases between. Germline CDR1 and CDR2: ENHRY and SYGVKD. As DNA, the CDR3 is TGTGCCATCAGTGAGTCGATTATAGCAGCCGAGCAGTACTTC. This gives the protein CAISESIIAAEQYF.

The J gene is TRBJ2-5, the V gene TRBV6-5, with a weak D call TRBD2 (5 bases). Germline-derived CDR1 and CDR2 are MNHEY and SVGAGI. The length of the CDR3 is 16 residues. Between the trimmed V and J ends, which lost 0 bases and 1 base, there was a span of 12 bases. CDR3 protein: CASSYSRATFQETQYF. Here the CDR3 DNA reads TGTGCCAGCAGTTACTCGAGGGCAACATTCCAAGAGACCCAGTACTTC.

This clone was seen more than once but under ten times. The J gene is TRBJ1-5, the V gene TRBV28, with no clear D. CDR3 length equals 11 residues. Trimming stripped 6 bases from V and 6 bases from J, with 6 bases between. The germline gives CDR1 MDHEN, CDR2 SYDVKM. Here the CDR3 DNA reads TGTGCCAGCAGAGCCGGTCAGCCCCAGCATTTT. Its translation is CASRAGQPQHF.

The chain couples TRBV9 to TRBJ2-5, with 7 nucleotides matching TRBD1. V was pared by 0 bases and J by 2 bases, with 4 bases of the junction left unmatched. CDR1 SGDLS and CDR2 YYNGEE come from the germline V gene. The CDR3 is 15 amino acids. Here the CDR3 reads CASSVGDRTQETQYF. For the CDR3, the DNA is TGTGCCAGCAGCGTAGGGGACAGAACACAAGAGACCCAGTACTTC.

J is TRBJ1-4 and V is TRBV21-1; the table's D call, TRBD1, was not checked against the DNA. TRBV21-1 is shown as a pseudogene. CDR3 size: 17 residues. The CDR3 DNA reads TGTGCCAGCAGCAAAGTTAGCAGGGTTGCAACTAATGAAAAACTGTTTTTT. Its translation: CASSKVSRVATNEKLFF.